This T cell receptor beta chain was captured in a study of blood T cell repertoires in COVID-19. TCRdb's table, derived via immunoSEQ multiplex PCR, lists solely in-frame clones and lacks some. The sample records 80,000 or so clones, 80% to 95% being singletons. This clone was counted once. This CDR3 spans 16 amino acids. V lost 3 bases, J lost 5 bases, and 10 bases stayed unmatched. Germline values: CDR1 SGDLS, CDR2 YYNGEE. The sequenced sample was peripheral blood. The chain carries TRBV9 and TRBJ1-2, with TRBD1 matching 10 bases. The sequence was collected from a woman aged 45 to 65 in a cohort sampled during active COVID-19. CDR3 nucleotides: TGTGCCAGCAGCGGACAGGGGGCCAAAGAGTTATATGGCTACACCTTC. As protein: CASSGQGAKELYGYTF. Using reference TRBV9 and TRBJ1-2 for the parts outside the CDR3, the full variable domain is DSGVTQTPKHLITATGQRVTLRCSPRSGDLSVYWYQQSLDQGLQFLIQYYNGEERAKGNILERFSAQQFPDLHSELNLSSLELGDSALYFCASSGQGAKELYGYTFGSGTRLTVV.